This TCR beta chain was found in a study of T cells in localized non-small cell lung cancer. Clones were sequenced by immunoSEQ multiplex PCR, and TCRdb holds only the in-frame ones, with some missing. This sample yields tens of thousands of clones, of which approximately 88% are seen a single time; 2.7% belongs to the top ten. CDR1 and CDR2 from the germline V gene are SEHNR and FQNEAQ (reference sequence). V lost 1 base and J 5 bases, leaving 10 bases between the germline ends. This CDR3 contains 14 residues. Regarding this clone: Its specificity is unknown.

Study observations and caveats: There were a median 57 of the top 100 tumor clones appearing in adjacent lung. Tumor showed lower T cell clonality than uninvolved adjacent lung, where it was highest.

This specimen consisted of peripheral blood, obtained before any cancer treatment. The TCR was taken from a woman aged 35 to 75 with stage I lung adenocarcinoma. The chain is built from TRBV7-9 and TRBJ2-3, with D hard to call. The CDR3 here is CASSLDKTKDTQYF. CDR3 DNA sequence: TGTGCCAGCAGCTTAGACAAAACTAAAGATACGCAGTATTTT.